The T cell receptor (beta chain) described here comes from a study of vaccination and CD4 T cells after COVID-19 (dated by TCRdb to between 2022 and 2023). Turning to the overall study: SARS-CoV-2 positivity had been established in the convalescent patients by nasal swab PCR, and mild disease was recorded in several of these patients and severe disease in one. In the convalescent cohort there were six males and four females, among whom were two Hispanic individuals, seven Caucasians, two Asians and one multiracial person. Participants received two doses of either the Pfizer-BioNTech BNT162b2 vaccine (n=8) or the Moderna mRNA-1273 vaccine (n=2). Post-COVID blood samples from convalescent patients were collected a median of about 100 days after diagnosis, with a range of roughly 30 to 170 days. Post-vaccine blood samples were obtained a median of around 67 days after the second vaccine dose, with a range of roughly 12 to 250 days. Culture stimuli were overlapping spike peptide pools from SARS-CoV-2 and from the common cold coronaviruses HCoV-NL63, HCoV-OC43 and HCoV-229E. As controls, cultures received a CEFX viral epitope pool (the positive control), an HIV-1 Nef peptide pool (the negative control), or no peptide at all. The spike-specific CD4+ TCR repertoire was compared before and after mRNA vaccination in approximately ten COVID-19 convalescent patients and a few infection-naive healthy vaccine recipients.

Library preparation employed PCR. TCR sequencing of DNA from cultured CD4+ T cells used the Oncomine TCR Beta short-read assay at the Johns Hopkins FTIC core. The QIAamp micro DNA kit was used to extract genomic DNA from the cultured CD4+ T cells. Oncomine TCR Beta libraries from cultured CD4+ T cells were pooled with unique dual indexes and sequenced on an Illumina iSeq 100. The source study handled its data this way. Non-productive sequences were filtered out, and CDR3s that did not start with C, did not end with F or W, or were shorter than 7 amino acids were discarded. The MANAFEST web application was used to identify antigen-specific clonotypes by comparing peptide-stimulated wells against reference wells and other culture wells. To be called positive, a clone needed an FDR below 0.05, an odds ratio above 5, and a productive frequency above 0.1% in at least two of three replicate wells. Cross-reactive clonotypes were defined as significantly expanded in both SARS-CoV-2 spike wells and at least one common cold coronavirus spike condition. Using R version 3.6.1, CDR3 homology was evaluated through Levenshtein distances (stringdist) along with unrooted phylogenetic trees (ape). TCRdb trimmed the raw reads at Q25, called clones with MiXCR and kept productive beta chains. Rows with a matching CDR3 protein are joined into one entry that keeps the most common DNA and genes. TCRdb, not the original authors, processed these V and J calls. The sample includes over 15,000 distinct CDR3 sequences, with 73% observed a single time. The top ten hold roughly 5% of the sample.

With regard to this clonotype: Its recognized antigen is unknown. Base-call qualities are not available, and no considerably larger clone is one nucleotide away.

Broader findings and caveats from the paper: In convalescent patients, a median 86.3% of post-vaccine SARS-CoV-2-reactive clones were detected only after vaccination, and vaccine-specific priming was suggested by this finding. Of the vaccine-specific clones found in convalescent patients, nearly all (304 of 307) were mono-reactive for SARS-CoV-2 spike instead of being cross-reactive with common cold coronaviruses. The median number of SARS-CoV-2-reactive clonotypes rose from 20 to 25 after infection to roughly 40 after vaccination, but the change was not significant. The study included relatively few convalescent patients and did not analyze early timepoints after natural infection.

Reading the label with the study, this specimen's treatment or condition is: roughly 11-day PBMC culture with coronavirus spike peptide pools or control peptides (ViraFEST assay). To expand antigen-specific T cells with peptide pools and then pick out the expanded clonotypes through TCR sequencing, the study relied on the ViraFEST assay. The positive SARS-CoV-2 PCR tests of the convalescent patients were dated from March to December 2020, before the Alpha, Beta and Delta variants emerged in the United States. Under 2.5 million PBMCs per well were cultured in IMDM with approximately 5% human AB serum and 7.5 to 10 IU/ml IL-2, plus 10 ug/ml peptide pools. On days 3 and 7, half of the culture medium was replaced with fresh IL-2-containing medium. After ten to eleven days of culture, CD4+ T cells were isolated by negative selection using the EasySep CD4+ T cell isolation kit. Ficoll-Paque Plus gradient centrifugation was used to isolate PBMCs from whole blood, and the isolated PBMCs were then either used fresh or cryopreserved at -140C. Culture conditions were generally each tested in triplicate wells.

Including cysteine and phenylalanine, the CDR3 has 13 amino acids. Kept here is only the CDR3 DNA, which spans 39 bases and is read in frame from base 1. V ends up 6 bases short and J 5 bases short, with an unmatched junction base count of 2. Taken from the germline V gene (reference sequence), the CDR1 and CDR2 loops are LNHDA and SQIVND. This TCR was recovered from a human donor who had recovered from COVID-19. The source material was CD4+ T cells from blood, cultured in vitro. The chain uses TRBV19 and TRBJ2-1; TRBD1 aligns with 9 central bases. DNA sequence: TGTGCCAGTAGGGACAGGGGAAACAATGAGCAGTTCTTC. This is translated as CASRDRGNNEQFF.